Given below is one T cell receptor beta chain in context. Its antigen is still unknown. No much larger clonotype is one base removed from it; base qualities were not supplied. The treatment or condition label, as the study defines it: 19 received Ad26.COV2.S at low or high dose, single or two shots; about 5 received placebo; per-sample allocation not given. For vaccine and placebo recipients, repertoires were sequenced using samples collected on day 63 after the first injection. Cohort 1b enrolled about two dozen adults aged 18-55 years at a single site in Boston, USA, between 29 July and 7 August 2020. Ad26.COV2.S was a replication-incompetent adenovirus type 26 vector expressing a prefusion-stabilized SARS-CoV-2 spike protein from the original Wuhan strain. This sample was included in a study of Ad26.COV2.S vaccination and SARS-CoV-2 variants (TCRdb year 2021). Regarding the study in general: Donors in the vaccine arm were drawn from COV1001, a multicentre, randomized, double-blind, placebo-controlled phase I-IIa trial testing Ad26.COV2.S in healthy adults. Ad26.COV2.S was administered intramuscularly at a dose of 5x10^10 or 1x10^11 viral particles, either as one shot or as two shots given 56 days apart. Sequencing of the TCRbeta repertoire served to evaluate the specificity and breadth of SARS-CoV-2-reactive T cell receptors following Ad26.COV2.S vaccination. The TCR-sequenced set comprised about 30 samples: around 20 Ad26.COV2.S vaccine recipients, 5 placebo recipients and 8 SARS-CoV-2 convalescent individuals. Trial participants were randomized into five groups of five, in which low-dose or high-dose Ad26.COV2.S was given once or twice, or placebo was given on both occasions. Throughout the experiments and outcome assessment, investigators stayed blinded to trial group allocation. Results the study describes overall, beyond this receptor: Spike-specific TCR breadth was higher in Ad26.COV2.S recipients than in placebo recipients (P = 0.0014). After vaccination, spike-specific CD8+ and CD4+ T cell responses were reported to show substantial breadth. The study was not powered to compare responses between vaccine doses or regimens. Comparable non-spike TCR breadth was observed between vaccine and placebo recipients, consistent with only spike being contained in the vaccine. According to the authors, total T cell responses may have been underestimated by the TCR breadth and depth analyses.

The immunoSEQ Assay was used to sequence TCRbeta CDR3 regions. After extraction, genomic DNA underwent amplification by bias-controlled multiplex PCR, followed by high-throughput sequencing. Per the source publication's procedure: To quantify the absolute abundance of every unique TCRbeta CDR3 region, sequences were collapsed and filtered. T cell fraction was estimated by normalization of TCRbeta template counts to usable DNA, with usable DNA being measured through amplification of reference genes present in all nucleated cells. Repertoire TCRs were annotated as SARS-CoV-2-specific when V gene, CDR3 amino acid sequence and J gene were exactly matched to a known reactive TCR set. The reference SARS-CoV-2 TCR set came from MIRA and was filtered for enrichment in COVID-19-positive ImmuneCODE repertoires, removing public or cross-reactive TCRs. Using the MIRA antigens, annotated TCRs were further analysed by specific ORF or by position within an ORF. Breadth was defined as annotated unique rearrangements over total unique productive rearrangements; depth was the summed frequency of those rearrangements. Two-sided Wilcoxon rank-sum tests were applied when comparing TCR breadth between groups. TCRdb mirrors the immuneACCESS table, restricted to in-frame sequences. Some clones are absent from its copies; in checked studies, under half trace to an unresolved V gene, and the reason for the others is unknown. The DNA gave D and trimming, while V, J and clone size come from that table. This sample comprises a few hundred thousand clones, about 93% of them detected only once. The leading ten clones occupy 12% of the sample.

CDR3 length: 15 amino acids, cysteine to phenylalanine. Only the CDR3 DNA is retained, 45 bases long and in frame from the first base. V trim: 1 base; J trim: 3 bases; unmatched bases: 6. CDR1 SGHVS and CDR2 FNYEAQ were looked up in the germline V gene. Recombination connected TRBV7-6 to TRBJ2-7; the central 7 bases match TRBD2. Source: peripheral blood, taken in a trial of Ad26.COV2.S vaccine versus placebo. The receptor's source is a person aged 18-60 years who received the Ad26.COV2.S COVID-19 vaccine or a placebo. The CDR3 protein sequence reads: CASSLGGSRDYEQYF. The sequenced DNA is TGTGCCAGCAGCTTAGGCGGGAGTCGTGACTACGAGCAGTACTTC.